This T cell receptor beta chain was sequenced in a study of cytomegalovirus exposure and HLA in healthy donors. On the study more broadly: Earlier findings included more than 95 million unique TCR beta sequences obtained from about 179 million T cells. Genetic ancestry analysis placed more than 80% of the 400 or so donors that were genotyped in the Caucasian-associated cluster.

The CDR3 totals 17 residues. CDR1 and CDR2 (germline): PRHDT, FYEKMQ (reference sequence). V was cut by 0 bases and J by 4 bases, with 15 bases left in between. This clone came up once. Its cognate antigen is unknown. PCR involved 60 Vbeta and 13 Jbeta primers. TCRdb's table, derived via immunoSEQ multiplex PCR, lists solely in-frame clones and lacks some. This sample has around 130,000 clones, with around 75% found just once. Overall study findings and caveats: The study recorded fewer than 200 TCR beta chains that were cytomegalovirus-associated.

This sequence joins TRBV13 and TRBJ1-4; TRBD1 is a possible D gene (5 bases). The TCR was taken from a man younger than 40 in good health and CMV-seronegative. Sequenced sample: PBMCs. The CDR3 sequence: CASSLGGSGALNEKLFF. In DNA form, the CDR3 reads TGTGCCAGCAGCTTAGGCGGGTCTGGGGCCCTTAATGAAAAACTGTTTTTT.